The T cell receptor (beta chain) described here comes from a study of identical twins. Study-wide results and caveats: Models underpredicted monozygotic twin sharing of out-of-frame TCR alpha. High-abundance cord blood beta clonotypes had fewer insertions; memory repertoires showed none.

This clonotype was seen only a few times. What it recognizes is unknown. Per the germline V gene, CDR1 is SGHTA and CDR2 is FQGNSA. V lost 2 bases and J lost 6, with 4 bases in between. This CDR3 has 12 amino acids. Unique molecular identifiers were present on cDNA, and template switching added a universal primer site. TCRdb re-analysed the 5' RACE reads in MiXCR, keeping a single row per CDR3 protein. The data contain 500,000 or so distinct CDR3 sequences, over 11% of them seen just once; the ten biggest clones take up 0.8% to 1%. These data also formed part of another study, on yellow fever vaccine responses in identical twins.

The sample was CD4+ T cells sorted from blood. The source of this sequence is a woman aged 18-29 years in good health. The chain links TRBV7-2 to TRBJ2-2; D is undetermined. The CDR3 spells CASSLYSGELFF. In DNA, the CDR3 is TGTGCCAGCAGCTTATACTCCGGGGAGCTGTTTTTT.